This T cell receptor beta chain was documented in a study of OX40 agonist ivuxolimab in advanced cancers. Study-wide context: Patients treated during dose escalation were battling hepatocellular carcinoma, melanoma, renal cell or head and neck cancer.

The repertoire was sequenced with immunoSEQ multiplex PCR; TCRdb's copy has only in-frame clones and lacks some. The repertoire holds approximately 100,000 clones, with roughly 89% as singletons. The specimen was CD4+ or CD8+ T cells sorted from blood, collected in a trial of the OX40 agonist ivuxolimab. This clonotype was obtained from an adult with an advanced solid tumor such as melanoma, head and neck, liver or kidney cancer.

CDR3 sequence (DNA): TGCGCCAGCAGCCCCCAGGGGCTAGCGGGGGGGCCGGGTACGCAGTATTTT. It translates to CASSPQGLAGGPGTQYF. The V and J genes are TRBV4-3 and TRBJ2-3, with 12 bases identical to TRBD2. J lost 8 bases, V lost 4 bases, and 13 bases had no gene match. Germline V lookup: CDR1 LGHNA, CDR2 YSLEER. This CDR3 has 17 amino acids.